This T cell receptor (beta chain) appears in the sequencing data of a study of T-cell memory formation after mild COVID-19. Note on this clonotype: Sequence at one end of the junction differs from germline and may be a read error.

The CDR3 length is 17 residues. The germline V gene has CDR1 SSHAT and CDR2 FNYEAQ (reference sequence). Using its own MiXCR run on the 5' RACE reads, TCRdb lists one record per CDR3 protein. The sample lists about 560,000 distinct CDR3 sequences, less than 25% occurring once. Input material: PBMCs or a T cell subset sorted from them (not recorded which). This TCR was sampled from an adult woman who had mild COVID-19 (a few samples of this study predate the infection). Cell type and time point are not known. The chain has TRBV7-7 and TRBJ1-2, with D possibly matching TRBD1 (6 bases). CDR3 loop: CASSLGPDRNLDYGYTF. The CDR3 coding sequence is TGTGCTAGCAGCTTAGGCCCAGACAGGAACCTAGACTATGGCTACACCTTC.